This passage covers 15 T cell receptor beta chains from one sample sequenced in a study of T cell changes during pregnancy in multiple sclerosis. Sequenced by immunoSEQ multiplex PCR; TCRdb stores in-frame clones only, minus some. The sample has about 83,000 clones, roughly 95% seen once. The starting material was peripheral blood, obtained in the second trimester of pregnancy. These TCRs come from a female donor with multiple sclerosis, enrolled in a pregnancy study.

V and J are TRBV6-6 and TRBJ1-1; D is uncertain. The ends were cut back, 2 bases at V and 5 bases at J, with 6 bases in the middle. This CDR3 is 12 amino acids long. The germline CDR1 and CDR2 sequences are MNHNY and SVGAGI (reference sequence). CDR3 protein: CASSYTSTEAFF. DNA for the CDR3: TGTGCCAGCAGTTACACGAGTACTGAAGCTTTCTTT.

This chain links TRBV13 with TRBJ2-7, with D possibly being TRBD2 (5 bases). The length of the CDR3 is 14 residues. Trimming pared 3 bases from V and 0 bases from J, leaving 9 bases between. CDR1 is PRHDT, CDR2 FYEKMQ, per germline (reference sequence). This chain's CDR3 is CASSLRVSSYEQYF. The CDR3 coding sequence is TGTGCCAGCAGCTTGCGGGTCAGCTCCTACGAGCAGTACTTC.

The V and J genes are TRBV25-1 and TRBJ1-2; D gene ambiguous. The CDR3 runs to 15 residues. Trimming pared 2 bases from V and 2 bases from J, leaving 12 bases between. Looked up from germline, CDR1 is MGHDK and CDR2 is SYGVNS. DNA for the CDR3: TGTGCCAGCAGTGAAGCACTGGGCAGCAACTATGGCTACACCTTC. This translates into CASSEALGSNYGYTF.

The chain is built from TRBV7-2 and TRBJ2-6; TRBD2 matches at 13 bases. This CDR3 has 18 amino acids. In germline, CDR1 is SGHTA, CDR2 FQGNSA. The J segment lost 8 bases and the V segment lost 2 bases, leaving 9 bases of the junction unmatched. The CDR3 region is CASSLLRTSGRLTNVLTF. In DNA form, the CDR3 reads TGTGCCAGCAGCTTATTGAGGACTAGCGGGAGACTTACCAACGTCCTGACTTTC.

This chain connects TRBV5-6 to TRBJ2-2; perhaps TRBD1 as D (6 bases). The germline V gene encodes CDR1 SGHDT and CDR2 YYEEEE. The CDR3 is made up of 16 amino acids. V was shortened by 1 base and J by 5 bases, with 15 bases between the two germline ends. CDR3 amino acids: CASSLYGRGRTGELFF. The CDR3 coding sequence is TGTGCCAGCAGCTTGTATGGCAGGGGAAGGACCGGGGAGCTGTTTTTT.

This chain uses TRBV27 with TRBJ2-7; no reliable D call. CDR1 is MNHEY and CDR2 is SMNVEV in the germline V gene (reference sequence). The V gene lost 2 bases and the J gene lost 6 bases, with 11 bases spanning the gap. The CDR3 covers 13 residues. CDR3 sequence: CASSLRPPVEQYF. Here the CDR3 DNA reads TGTGCCAGCAGTTTACGCCCCCCGGTCGAGCAGTACTTC.

The rearrangement joins TRBV6-5 to TRBJ1-1; D gene ambiguous. The germline V gene has CDR1 MNHEY and CDR2 SVGAGI. The CDR3 has 16 residues. V lost 2 bases and J lost 2, with 15 bases in between. The CDR3 coding sequence is TGTGCCAGCAGTTACCGTTCCAAGACAAGCAACACTGAAGCTTTCTTT. As protein: CASSYRSKTSNTEAFF.

This chain uses TRBV11-2 with TRBJ1-4; the D gene is possibly TRBD1 (6 bases). CDR1 and CDR2 (germline): SGHAT, FQNNGV. Trimming left V 6 bases short and J 5 bases short, with 16 bases between. The CDR3 covers 15 residues. CDR3 region: CASSPTGGENEKLFF. The CDR3 DNA follows: TGTGCCAGCAGTCCGACGGGGGGCGAGAATGAAAAACTGTTTTTT.

V is TRBV7-6 and J is TRBJ2-1, with D maybe TRBD2 (7 bases). V lost 5 bases to trimming and J lost 7 bases, with 21 bases between them. CDR1 and CDR2 from the germline V gene are SGHVS and FNYEAQ. CDR3 size: 16 residues. This CDR3 is CASSQWAGAIRNEQFF. The CDR3 region has the DNA TGTGCCAGCAGCCAGTGGGCGGGGGCGATTCGGAATGAGCAGTTCTTC.

CDR3 nucleotides: TGTGCCAGCAGTGCGGGTGGGGCCCTTGGCTACACCTTC. This encodes CASSAGGALGYTF. V and J are TRBV2 and TRBJ1-2, with TRBD1 as a possible D gene (5 bases). With 4 bases removed from V and 7 bases from J, the gap between germline ends came to 13 bases. CDR3 length: 13 residues. CDR1 and CDR2 from the germline V gene are SNHLY and FYNNEI. The full variable domain, in which reference TRBV2 and TRBJ1-2 provide the parts outside the CDR3, is EPEVTQTPSHQVTQMGQEVILRCVPISNHLYFYWYRQILGQKVEFLVSFYNNEISEKSEIFDDQFSVERPDGSNFTLKIRSTKLEDSAMYFCASSAGGALGYTFGSGTRLTVV.

This chain connects TRBV21-1 to TRBJ2-3; TRBD1 reflects the table's D call only, with no check against the DNA. TRBV21-1 is termed a pseudogene. The CDR3 loop spans 13 amino acids. The CDR3 protein is CAHGRSITDTQYF. The CDR3 DNA is TGTGCCCATGGGCGCAGCATCACAGATACGCAGTATTTT.

This chain connects TRBV21-1 to TRBJ1-5; the table calls TRBD1, which could not be checked here. TRBV21-1 is a listed pseudogene. The CDR3 is 17 residues long. For the CDR3, the DNA is TGTGCCAGCAGCAAAGAGGCCATCGGACAGGGGTCTCAGCCCCAGCATTTT. Its translation: CASSKEAIGQGSQPQHF.

This chain connects TRBV19 to TRBJ1-1; tentatively, D is TRBD1 (6 bases). Trimming took 0 bases from V and 5 from J, leaving 13 bases between them. CDR1 is LNHDA, CDR2 SQIVND, per germline (reference sequence). The CDR3 extends over 15 amino acids. CDR3 residues: CASSIDSTGWTEAFF. CDR3 coding DNA: TGTGCCAGTAGTATAGATTCAACAGGGTGGACTGAAGCTTTCTTT.

This clone is a singleton in its sample. The chain is built from TRBV5-1 and TRBJ2-7; 7 bases agree with TRBD2. The V and J ends lost 2 bases and 7 bases, in that order; junction bases with no gene match: 9. This CDR3 has 14 residues. Germline V gene data show CDR1 as SGHRS and CDR2 as YFSETQ. CDR3 sequence (DNA): TGCGCCAGCAGCTTAACGGGAGGCCCTGGTGAGCAGTACTTC. Amino acids: CASSLTGGPGEQYF.

This clone was recorded a few times. The chain recombines TRBV5-4 with TRBJ2-1, with TRBD2 matching over 8 bases. CDR3 length: 16 residues. Germline assignment: CDR1 SGHNT and CDR2 YYREEE (reference sequence). Unmatched junction bases numbered 12, after V lost 4 bases and J lost 6 bases. For the CDR3, the DNA is TGTGCCAGCAGCCCAACCGGGACTAGTCGACTCAATGAGCAGTTCTTC. Its translation is CASSPTGTSRLNEQFF. The full variable domain, with the rest looked up from reference TRBV5-4 and TRBJ2-1, is ETGVTQSPTHLIKTRGQQVTLRCSSQSGHNTVSWYQQALGQGPQFIFQYYREEENGRGNFPPRFSGLQFPNYSSELNVNALELDDSALYLCASSPTGTSRLNEQFFGPGTRLTVL.